These 24 T cell receptor beta chains were all obtained from the same sample, sequenced in a study of blood T cells in healthy people across ages. Primers used in a second PCR of about 7 to 12 cycles were a sample-barcoded 5' primer and a J-beta primer mix. One entry per CDR3 protein results from TCRdb running MiXCR on the 5' RACE reads. Of more than 1,400,000 distinct CDR3 sequences listed, 42% are singletons. Sequencing input: blood. The receptors shown here come from a young woman in good health.

The table lists this clonotype with a few counts. This chain uses TRBV5-5 with TRBJ2-3; D call uncertain. Trimming took off 7 bases at V and 4 bases at J, with 10 bases between the two ends. The CDR3 runs to 12 residues. CDR1 and CDR2 (germline): SGHKS, YYEKEE (reference sequence). DNA of the CDR3: TGTGCCAGCGGACCTGAAGCAGATACGCAGTATTTT. Protein product: CASGPEADTQYF.

Only a few counts were recorded for this clonotype. V and J are TRBV2 and TRBJ2-5; TRBD1 aligns across 9 bases. Trimming cost V 6 bases and J 11 bases; bases outside gene matches: 10. This CDR3 has 13 amino acids. The germline CDR1 and CDR2 sequences are SNHLY and FYNNEI. The CDR3 is CASREQGASEQYF. The CDR3, as DNA: TGTGCCAGCAGAGAACAGGGGGCGTCGGAGCAGTACTTC.

This chain links TRBV7-6 with TRBJ2-1, with 8 bases lining up with TRBD2. V dropped 5 bases and J dropped 5; count of bases not matched to a gene: 17. CDR1 SGHVS and CDR2 FNYEAQ come from the germline V gene. This CDR3 is built from 18 residues. The CDR3 here is CASSLVPGLVGLDNEQFF. In nucleotides, the CDR3 is TGTGCCAGCAGCCTCGTCCCGGGACTAGTGGGCCTAGACAATGAGCAGTTCTTC.

This clonotype occurred a few times. This chain uses TRBV7-9 with TRBJ2-1; D assignment may be TRBD1 or TRBD2 (5 bases each). The better agreement between TRBJ2-7 and the DNA end casts doubt on the J call. Germline lookup yields CDR1 SEHNR and CDR2 FQNEAQ (reference sequence). CDR3 size: 14 residues. DNA for the CDR3: TGTGCCAGCAGGGGGGAAGGCCCCTACAATGAGCAGTACTTC. Translated: CASRGEGPYNEQYF.

This chain links TRBV5-1 with TRBJ2-3; 7 nucleotides agree with TRBD2. CDR1 is SGHRS, CDR2 YFSETQ, per germline. Trimming at V came to 1 base and at J to 2 bases, leaving 10 bases not matched to a gene. This CDR3 is 17 amino acids long. CDR3 region: CASSLMAASGFTDTQYF. The CDR3 DNA sequence: TGCGCCAGCAGCTTGATGGCGGCTAGCGGATTCACAGATACGCAGTATTTT. Full variable domain (outside the CDR3, taken from reference TRBV5-1 and TRBJ2-3): KAGVTQTPRYLIKTRGQQVTLSCSPISGHRSVSWYQQTPGQGLQFLFEYFSETQRNKGNFPGRFSGRQFSNSRSEMNVSTLELGDSALYLCASSLMAASGFTDTQYFGPGTRLTVL.

Remarks on this clonotype: A much larger clone is a single base away; this may be a read error. V is TRBV6-5 and J is TRBJ1-1; TRBD1 is a possible D gene (5 bases). Germline CDR1 reads MNHEY; CDR2 reads SVGAGI. The germline V and J ends were trimmed by 4 bases and 3 bases, with 9 bases remaining between them. The CDR3 length is 13 residues. The CDR3 region has the DNA TGTGCCAGCAGTTGGGGCAGGGACACTGAAGCTTTCTTT. Encoded protein: CASSWGRDTEAFF.

J is TRBJ1-1 and V is TRBV20-1; D is undetermined. Germline CDR1 DFQATT, CDR2 SNEGSKA (reference sequence). The CDR3 totals 13 residues. The V end lost 7 bases, the J end lost 1 base, and 13 bases lay between the germline ends. The CDR3 here is CSVTGRSNTEAFF. In DNA, the CDR3 is TGCAGTGTAACGGGTCGGTCGAACACTGAAGCTTTCTTT.

The chain has TRBV5-1 and TRBJ2-5; D may be TRBD1 or TRBD2 (6 bases each). The J call may not be correct, given that the DNA end is closer to TRBJ2-7. Germline CDR1 reads SGHRS; CDR2 reads YFSETQ. This CDR3 is 15 amino acids long. The CDR3 bases are TGCGCCAGCAGCTTGGTTAGGGGGGCAGCCTACGAGCAGTACTTC. Its protein is CASSLVRGAAYEQYF.

The chain uses TRBV15 and TRBJ2-7; 7 bases are a match to TRBD1. V trimming: 0 bases; J trimming: 2 bases; junction bases outside the gene matches: 7. The CDR3 totals 16 residues. Germline CDR1 and CDR2: LNHNV and YYDKDF (reference sequence). The CDR3 DNA reads as TGTGCCACCAGCAGAGATGGCACCGGGACAGCCTACGAGCAGTACTTC. Translating it yields CATSRDGTGTAYEQYF.

The chain joins TRBV12-3 or TRBV12-4 to TRBJ2-3, with D unclear. Between the trimmed V and J ends, which lost 7 bases and 7 bases, there was a span of 24 bases. The CDR3 loop spans 16 amino acids. Here the CDR3 DNA reads TGTGCCAGCACCATCACGGGTAGTTTGGCACAAAATACGCAGTATTTT. Protein product: CASTITGSLAQNTQYF.

The rearrangement uses TRBV29-1 and TRBJ2-7; the D call may be TRBD1 or TRBD2 (5 bases each). The CDR3 is 13 amino acids. Germline V gives CDR1 SQVTM, CDR2 ANQGSEA. Trimming shortened V by 8 bases and J by 10 bases, and 24 bases separated the two germline ends. In DNA form, the CDR3 reads TGCAGCATCCGGGACGGCGGCCAAGAGGCCCAGTACTTC. The encoded protein is CSIRDGGQEAQYF.

Comment on this clonotype: At one end, the junction sequence differs from germline, possibly due to a read error. This chain connects TRBV10-2 to TRBJ2-7, with D tentatively TRBD1 (5 bases). Germline V lookup: CDR1 WSHSY, CDR2 SAAADI. CDR3 length: 12 amino acids. The CDR3 loop reads CASTDTSDEQYF. For the CDR3, the DNA is TGCGCCAGCACGGACACCTCCGACGAGCAGTACTTC.

A word on this clonotype: The junction departs from the called germline gene at one end, perhaps through a read error. The rearrangement links TRBV6-1 to TRBJ1-1; possibly TRBD1 for D (6 bases). The CDR3 sequence is 14 residues long. CDR1 is MNHNS and CDR2 is SASEGT in the germline V gene. Here the CDR3 reads CASREGGGGTEAFF. The CDR3 DNA sequence: TGTGCCAGCAGGGAAGGGGGTGGGGGGACTGAAGCTTTCTTT.

This clonotype was seen only a few times. The chain is built from TRBV12-3 or TRBV12-4 and TRBJ2-1; 8 nucleotides line up with TRBD2. The ends lost 3 bases at V and 0 bases at J; junction bases unmatched: 7. The CDR3 consists of 17 residues. CDR3 region: CASSFVTSESSYNEQFF. CDR3 DNA: TGTGCCAGCAGTTTCGTGACTAGCGAGAGCTCCTACAATGAGCAGTTCTTC.

The chain employs TRBV6-5 and TRBJ2-7; no clear D gene. The CDR3 sequence is 12 residues long. Trimming stripped 6 bases from V and 4 bases from J, with 10 bases between. From germline, CDR1 is MNHEY and CDR2 SVGAGI. CDR3 DNA: TGTGCCAGCAGGCACGACCTTTACGAGCAGTACTTC. It translates to CASRHDLYEQYF.

This clonotype was seen only a few times. The chain links TRBV6-1 to TRBJ2-3, with D perhaps TRBD1 or TRBD2 (5 bases each). The CDR3 extends over 13 amino acids. CDR1 MNHNS and CDR2 SASEGT come from the germline V gene. V lost 6 bases, J lost 7 bases, and 14 bases lay in between. CDR3 loop: CASRGTLENTQYF. In DNA form, the CDR3 reads TGTGCCAGCAGAGGGACCCTCGAGAATACGCAGTATTTT.

This clonotype was counted a few times. This chain links TRBV20-1 with TRBJ2-4; unclear D gene. The CDR3 has 11 residues. The V and J ends lost 7 bases and 0 bases respectively, with 4 bases between them. CDR1 is DFQATT, CDR2 SNEGSKA, per germline (reference sequence). Here the CDR3 DNA reads TGCAGTGGACTAGCCAAAAACATTCAGTACTTC. It is translated as CSGLAKNIQYF.

This clonotype was detected ten times or more. V is TRBV4-1 and J is TRBJ2-3, with D maybe TRBD2 (6 bases). Germline V gives CDR1 MGHRA, CDR2 YSYEKL. Trimming stripped 4 bases from V and 2 bases from J, with 10 bases between. The CDR3 consists of 14 residues. This CDR3 is CASSLRDPTDTQYF. Written as DNA, the CDR3 is TGCGCCAGCAGCCTGCGGGACCCCACAGATACGCAGTATTTT.

The CDR3 protein is CASSVSGTAYNEQFF. The CDR3 nucleotides read TGTGCCAGCAGTGTCTCCGGGACAGCATACAATGAGCAGTTCTTC. This chain links TRBV25-1 with TRBJ2-1; 7 bases are shared with TRBD1. This CDR3 comprises 15 residues. Trimming at V came to 4 bases and at J to 4 bases, leaving 7 bases not matched to a gene. Germline V CDR1 and CDR2: MGHDK, SYGVNS.

This clonotype was found a few times. The J gene is TRBJ2-6, the V gene TRBV27; 8 nucleotides match TRBD1. Germline V lookup: CDR1 MNHEY, CDR2 SMNVEV (reference sequence). The CDR3 runs 18 residues. Trimming took 2 bases from V and 2 from J; bases not matched to a gene: 8. CDR3 coding DNA: TGTGCCAGCAGTTTAGGGCAGGGGGCCTCAACTGGGGCCAACGTCCTGACTTTC. This sequence encodes CASSLGQGASTGANVLTF.

This clonotype was observed a handful of times. CDR3 coding DNA: TGCAGCGTTTCCGGGACAGGGGGCGCCTACAATGAGCAGTTCTTC. Protein sequence: CSVSGTGGAYNEQFF. V and J are TRBV29-1 and TRBJ2-1; 12 bases fit TRBD1. V was pared by 5 bases and J by 2 bases, with 4 bases of the junction left unmatched. The CDR3 is made up of 15 amino acids. The V gene's germline CDR1 is SQVTM and CDR2 ANQGSEA.

The rearrangement links TRBV6-6 to TRBJ2-5; 7 bases align to TRBD1. The J call may be in error: the DNA end matches TRBJ2-7 better. Germline CDR1 is MNHNY and CDR2 is SVGAGI (reference sequence). The CDR3 sequence is 13 residues long. The CDR3 DNA follows: TGTGCCAGTACGACAGGGATTTTGCGCGAGCAGTACTTC. The encoded protein is CASTTGILREQYF.

As regards this clonotype: The germline gene is not matched at one end of the junction; a read error may be the cause. The chain employs TRBV7-3 and TRBJ2-4; 7 nucleotides match TRBD1. Germline V gene sequence: CDR1 SGHTA, CDR2 FQGTGA. The CDR3 covers 14 residues. As DNA, the CDR3 is TGTGCCGGCAGCCTTTCCGGGACAGAAAACATTCAGTACTTC. Translating gives CAGSLSGTENIQYF.

This chain uses TRBV27 with TRBJ1-1; D uncertain. V was cut by 3 bases and J by 1 base, with 9 bases left in between. The CDR3 totals 14 residues. The germline CDR1 and CDR2 sequences are MNHEY and SMNVEV (reference sequence). The chain's CDR3 is CASSFLGENTEAFF. In nucleotides, the CDR3 is TGTGCCAGCAGTTTCCTAGGCGAGAACACTGAAGCTTTCTTT.